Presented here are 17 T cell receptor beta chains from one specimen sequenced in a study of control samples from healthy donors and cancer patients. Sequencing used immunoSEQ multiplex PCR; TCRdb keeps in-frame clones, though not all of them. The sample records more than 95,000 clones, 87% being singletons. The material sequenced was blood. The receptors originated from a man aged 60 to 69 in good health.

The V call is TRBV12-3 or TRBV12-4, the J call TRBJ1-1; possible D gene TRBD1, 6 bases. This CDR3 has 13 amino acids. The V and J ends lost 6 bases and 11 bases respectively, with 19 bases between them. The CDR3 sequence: CASSPEEGGGAFF. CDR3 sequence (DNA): TGTGCCAGCAGCCCTGAGGAGGGGGGAGGGGCTTTCTTT.

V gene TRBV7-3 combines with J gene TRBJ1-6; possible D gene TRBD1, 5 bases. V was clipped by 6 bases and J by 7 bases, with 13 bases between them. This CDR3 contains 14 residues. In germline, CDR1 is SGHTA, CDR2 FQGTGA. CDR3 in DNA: TGTGCCAGCAGTTCCGGGACCCCCAATTCACCCCTCCACTTT. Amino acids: CASSSGTPNSPLHF.

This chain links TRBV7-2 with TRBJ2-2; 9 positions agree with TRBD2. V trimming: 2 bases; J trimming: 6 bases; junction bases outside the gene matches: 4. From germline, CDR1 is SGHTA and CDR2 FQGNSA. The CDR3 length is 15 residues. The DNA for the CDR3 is TGTGCCAGCAGCTTAAAGCGGGGGGTACCCGGGGAGCTGTTTTTT. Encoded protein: CASSLKRGVPGELFF.

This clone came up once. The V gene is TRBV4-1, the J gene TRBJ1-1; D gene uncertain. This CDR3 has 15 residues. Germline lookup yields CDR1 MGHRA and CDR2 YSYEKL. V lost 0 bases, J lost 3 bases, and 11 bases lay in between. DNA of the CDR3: TGCGCCAGCAGCCAAGATCCGGGTATGGACACTGAAGCTTTCTTT. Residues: CASSQDPGMDTEAFF.

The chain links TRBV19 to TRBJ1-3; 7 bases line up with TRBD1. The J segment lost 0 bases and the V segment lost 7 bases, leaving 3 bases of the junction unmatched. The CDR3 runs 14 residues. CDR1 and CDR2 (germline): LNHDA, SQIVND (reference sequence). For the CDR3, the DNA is TGTGCCAGTAAAGGACAGGTCTCTGGAAACACCATATATTTT. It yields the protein CASKGQVSGNTIYF.

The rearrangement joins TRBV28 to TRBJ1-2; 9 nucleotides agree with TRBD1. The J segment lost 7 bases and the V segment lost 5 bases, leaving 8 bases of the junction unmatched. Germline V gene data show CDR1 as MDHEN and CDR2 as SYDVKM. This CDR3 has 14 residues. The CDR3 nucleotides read TGTGCCAGCAGTGTAGACAGGGGGAAGGGTGGCTACACCTTC. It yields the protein CASSVDRGKGGYTF.

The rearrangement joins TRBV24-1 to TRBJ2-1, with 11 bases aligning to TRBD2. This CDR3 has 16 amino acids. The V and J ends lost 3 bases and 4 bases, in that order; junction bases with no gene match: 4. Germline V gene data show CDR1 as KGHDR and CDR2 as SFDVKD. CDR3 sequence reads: CATSDQTSGDYNEQFF. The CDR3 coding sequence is TGTGCCACCAGTGATCAGACTAGCGGGGATTACAATGAGCAGTTCTTC.

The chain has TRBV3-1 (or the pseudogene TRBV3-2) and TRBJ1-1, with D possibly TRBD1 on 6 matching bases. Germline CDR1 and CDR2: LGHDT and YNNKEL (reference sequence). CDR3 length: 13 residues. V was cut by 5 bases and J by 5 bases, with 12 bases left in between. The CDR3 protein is CASSKGGNTEAFF. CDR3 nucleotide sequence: TGTGCCAGCAGCAAAGGGGGGAATACTGAAGCTTTCTTT.

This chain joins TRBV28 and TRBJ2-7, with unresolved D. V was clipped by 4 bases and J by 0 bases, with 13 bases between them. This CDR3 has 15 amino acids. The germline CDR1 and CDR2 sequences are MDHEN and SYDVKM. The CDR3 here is CASSSPGRSSYEQYF. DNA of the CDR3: TGTGCCAGCAGTTCCCCCGGGCGGAGCTCCTACGAGCAGTACTTC.

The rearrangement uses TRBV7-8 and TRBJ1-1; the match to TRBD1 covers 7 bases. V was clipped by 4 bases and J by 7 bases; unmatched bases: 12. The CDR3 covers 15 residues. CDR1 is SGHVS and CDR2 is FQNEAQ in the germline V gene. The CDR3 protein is CASSYPQGVGGEAFF. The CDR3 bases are TGTGCCAGCAGCTACCCCCAGGGGGTGGGAGGTGAAGCTTTCTTT.

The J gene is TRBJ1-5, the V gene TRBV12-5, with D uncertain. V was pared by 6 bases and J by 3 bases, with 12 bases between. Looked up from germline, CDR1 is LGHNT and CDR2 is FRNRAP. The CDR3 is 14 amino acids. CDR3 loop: CASGPDGYNQPQHF. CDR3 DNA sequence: TGTGCTAGTGGCCCCGACGGATACAATCAGCCCCAGCATTTT.

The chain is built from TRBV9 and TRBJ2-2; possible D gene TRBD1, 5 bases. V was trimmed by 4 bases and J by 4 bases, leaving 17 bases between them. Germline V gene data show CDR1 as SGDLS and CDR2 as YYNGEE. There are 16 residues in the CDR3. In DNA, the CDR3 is TGTGCCAGCAGCAAGGATACAGGCTCAGTCACCGGGGAGCTGTTTTTT. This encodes CASSKDTGSVTGELFF. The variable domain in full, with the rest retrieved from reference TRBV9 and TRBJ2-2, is DSGVTQTPKHLITATGQRVTLRCSPRSGDLSVYWYQQSLDQGLQFLIQYYNGEERAKGNILERFSAQQFPDLHSELNLSSLELGDSALYFCASSKDTGSVTGELFFGEGSRLTVL.

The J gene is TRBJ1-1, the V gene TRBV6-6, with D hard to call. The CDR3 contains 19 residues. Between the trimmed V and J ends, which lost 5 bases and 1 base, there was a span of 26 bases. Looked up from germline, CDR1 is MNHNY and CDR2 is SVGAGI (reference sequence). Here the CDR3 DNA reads TGTGCCAGCAGTCGTGAACCGCCAATTAACAGTGTCGGGAACACTGAAGCTTTCTTT. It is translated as CASSREPPINSVGNTEAFF.

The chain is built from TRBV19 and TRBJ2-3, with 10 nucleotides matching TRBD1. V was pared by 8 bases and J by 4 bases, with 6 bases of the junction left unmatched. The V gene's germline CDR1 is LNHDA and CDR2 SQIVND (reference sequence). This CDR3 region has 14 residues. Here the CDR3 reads CASRPGTGADTQYF. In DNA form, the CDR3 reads TGTGCCAGTCGACCCGGGACAGGGGCAGATACGCAGTATTTT.

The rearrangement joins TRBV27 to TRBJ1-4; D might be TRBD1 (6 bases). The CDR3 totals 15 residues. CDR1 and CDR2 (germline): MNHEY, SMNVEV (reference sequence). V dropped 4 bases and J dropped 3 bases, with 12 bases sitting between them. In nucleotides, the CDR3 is TGTGCCAGCAGTTCCCGTCGGGGGCCTAATGAAAAACTGTTTTTT. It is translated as CASSSRRGPNEKLFF.

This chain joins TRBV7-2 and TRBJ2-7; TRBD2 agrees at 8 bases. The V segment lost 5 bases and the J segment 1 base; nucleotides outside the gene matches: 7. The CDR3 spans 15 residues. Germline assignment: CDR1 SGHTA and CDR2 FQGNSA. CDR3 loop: CASSVSGDASYEQYF. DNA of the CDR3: TGTGCCAGCAGCGTTAGCGGGGACGCGTCCTACGAGCAGTACTTC.

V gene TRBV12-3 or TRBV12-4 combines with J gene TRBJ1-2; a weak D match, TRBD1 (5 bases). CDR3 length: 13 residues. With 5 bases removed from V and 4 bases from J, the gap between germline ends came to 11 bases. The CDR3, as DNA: TGTGCCAGCAGTCTGACAGAACTCTATGGCTACACCTTC. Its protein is CASSLTELYGYTF.